This paragraph reports one T cell receptor beta chain. This clonotype was recorded at least ten times. Its antigen specificity is not known. The input lacks base qualities; no much larger clone sits a single base away. The CDR1 and CDR2 encoded by the germline V gene (reference sequence) are LNHDA and SQIVND. Cut back by 6 bases and 4 bases, the V and J ends lie 13 bases apart. Counted from cysteine to phenylalanine, this CDR3 has 14 amino acids. The kept DNA is CDR3 alone, 42 bases in frame from the first base. These data originate in a study of T cells in Graves' hyperthyroidism and ophthalmopathy (dated by TCRdb to about 2019). About the full investigation: Peripheral blood was sampled at the time of initial diagnosis, prior to any treatment. Whether ophthalmopathy could be predicted prospectively was tested in an independent validation cohort made up of roughly 19 hyperthyroidism patients plus 17 patients who later progressed to ophthalmopathy. The paper reports TCR Vbeta CDR3 sequencing of some 140 peripheral blood samples: over 40 ophthalmopathy, over 70 hyperthyroidism and around 17 progressor patients. For training and testing, the roughly 100 patients in the discovery cohort were randomly divided in a 7:3 ratio. To identify distinguishing TCR V-J signatures, a discovery cohort of some 99 patients was used, comprising some 45 with Graves' ophthalmopathy and 57 with stable Graves' hyperthyroidism. Once sampling was done, hyperthyroidism patients were given methimazole at a starting dose of 30 mg daily, whereas ophthalmopathy patients were given high-dose intravenous methylprednisolone. In roughly six Graves' hyperthyroidism patients, the study also compared T-cell repertoires from thyroid tissue with T-cell repertoires from blood.

Moderately to severely active disease, a Clinical Activity Score of at least 3, a NOSPECS grade of at least 4, and a duration under 3 months were present in ophthalmopathy patients. Patients with uncontrolled infections, other autoimmune diseases, pregnancy or lactation were excluded. Diagnoses relied on clinical symptoms, serum thyroxine and TRAb, thyroid ultrasound and orbital computed tomography. PBMCs were isolated from approximately 10 ml of fresh peripheral blood by Ficoll-Paque density gradient centrifugation. Trizol reagent was used to extract total RNA, and RNA quality was then checked on an Agilent 2100 Bioanalyzer. Amplification of TCR beta CDR3 regions was carried out from RNA transcripts. The first round of RT-PCR for the TCR CDR3 was performed with the HTBI primer set and the Qiagen OneStep RT-PCR kit. Libraries were constructed in a second round of multiplex PCR, after which size selection and purification were carried out. Libraries were sequenced paired-end with 100 bp reads on an Illumina HiSeq2000. The paper's processing steps were these. SOAPnuke was used to process the raw data, with reads discarded if the reads contained adapters or uncalled bases, had a mean Phred below 15, or lacked an exact constant-primer or identifier match. High-quality paired reads were merged using COPE v1.2.5, and each unique nucleotide sequence was defined as a clonotype. MiTCR v1.1 was used to align the clonotypes against IMGT TRBV, TRBD and TRBJ reference segments. Analysis was restricted to V-J combinations with a frequency above 0.0001, which covered roughly 99% of repertoires. A TCS score was defined as the ratio between F50 (clonal expansion) and ExV (chaos), using BLOSUM62-based TCRdist between CDR3 peptides within each V-J. Welch's t-statistics and random forest reduced 450 to 600 V-J features to 13, which were used in a naive Bayes classifier (R e1071). In-frame beta chains were kept once TCRdb had trimmed the public reads at Q25 with fastp and called clones with MiXCR. Each CDR3 protein gets just one entry, which takes the most common genes and DNA from the rows behind it. These V and J calls rely on TCRdb rather than the paper's analysis. The sample table holds about 640,000 distinct CDR3 sequences, of which around 20% were seen once. The ten biggest clones cover under 35% of the sample.

General findings and caveats noted by the study authors: Most expanded thyroid clonotypes (frequency above 0.001) were also detected in blood, suggesting blood repertoires may reflect thyroid immune responses. Sample size was not statistically predetermined, and investigators were not blinded to group allocation. In validation, progression to ophthalmopathy was predicted by the model with 55% to 71% sensitivity and roughly 72% specificity, a median of about 6.8 months before onset. A model built on a 13 V-J signature distinguished ophthalmopathy from stable hyperthyroidism, reaching around 90% sensitivity and around 82% specificity in cross-validation and 80%/75% in testing.

The sample taken for sequencing was blood. This receptor was identified in a man younger than 45 with Graves' ophthalmopathy. The sequence joins TRBV19 to TRBJ1-5; the best D guess is TRBD1, with 5 bases matching. For the CDR3, the sequence is CASSLFDSNQPQHF. The DNA is as follows: TGTGCCAGTAGCCTCTTCGACAGTAATCAGCCCCAGCATTTT. Extended through the reference TRBV19 and TRBJ1-5 proteins, this CDR3 yields the full variable domain: DGGITQSPKYLFRKEGQNVTLSCEQNLNHDAMYWYRQDPGQGLRLIYYSQIVNDFQKGDIAEGYSVSREKKESFPLTVTSAQKNPTAFYLCASSLFDSNQPQHFGDGTRLSIL.